The 14 T cell receptor beta chains reported below all come from one sample, sequenced in a study of T cells after yellow fever vaccination. One entry per CDR3 protein, called by TCRdb with MiXCR from the 5' RACE reads. The table has about 170,000 distinct CDR3 sequences, roughly 9.6% seen once. This sample comprised CD8+ T cells sorted from PBMCs, obtained 15 days after the yellow fever booster vaccination. These receptors originate from a man aged 18-30 years who received the YFV17D yellow fever vaccine.

This clonotype was seen a handful of times. The V and J genes are TRBV6-2 or TRBV6-3 and TRBJ2-1, with D unclear. Deletions cut 5 bases from V and 1 base from J, with 12 bases between. The V gene's germline CDR1 is MNHEY and CDR2 SVGEGT. CDR3 length equals 15 residues. The CDR3 DNA follows: TGTGCCAGCAGTATCACAGATCGGTCCTACAATGAGCAGTTCTTC. Translating gives CASSITDRSYNEQFF.

This clonotype was seen a handful of times. V is TRBV4-2 and J is TRBJ2-5; 8 nucleotides agree with TRBD2. The CDR3 has 17 residues. Germline CDR1 and CDR2: LGHNA and YNFKEQ. The V and J ends lost 0 bases and 0 bases, in that order; junction bases with no gene match: 6. CDR3 in amino acids: CASSQDGLAGHQETQYF. The CDR3 nucleotides are TGTGCCAGCAGCCAAGATGGGCTAGCGGGCCACCAAGAGACCCAGTACTTC.

This chain joins TRBV29-1 and TRBJ2-1; D is undetermined. Germline CDR1 is SQVTM and CDR2 is ANQGSEA. V was pared by 7 bases and J by 0 bases, with 10 bases between. The CDR3 spans 13 residues. CDR3 loop: CSAIYSSYNEQFF. The CDR3 coding sequence is TGCAGCGCAATTTATAGCTCCTACAATGAGCAGTTCTTC.

DNA of the CDR3: TGTGCCATCAGCGCAGGGGGCGAAGAGACCCAGTACTTC. Amino acids: CAISAGGEETQYF. The chain carries TRBV10-3 and TRBJ2-5; TRBD1 matches 8 bases. The V gene end was trimmed by 6 bases and the J gene end by 3 bases; junction bases not matched to a gene: 3. The CDR3 runs to 13 residues. The germline gives CDR1 ENHRY, CDR2 SYGVKD.

CDR3 coding DNA: TGTGCCAGCAGCGGACTAGGTGGTCCAGAGACCCAGTACTTC. It is translated as CASSGLGGPETQYF. The chain combines TRBV11-2 with TRBJ2-5, with 7 nucleotides matching TRBD2. The trim removed 5 bases at V and 4 bases at J, leaving 7 bases unmatched. The CDR3 loop spans 14 amino acids. From germline, CDR1 is SGHAT and CDR2 FQNNGV.

V usage is TRBV7-9 and J usage is TRBJ2-2; D is uncertain. Deletions cut 4 bases from V and 2 bases from J, with 14 bases between. The CDR3 contains 16 residues. The germline V gene encodes CDR1 SEHNR and CDR2 FQNEAQ (reference sequence). The chain's CDR3 is CASSSKRTLNTGELFF. CDR3 nucleotides: TGTGCCAGCAGCTCCAAACGAACCCTAAACACCGGGGAGCTGTTTTTT.

The sample holds many counts of this clonotype. Germline and junction disagree at one end, which may indicate a read error. CDR3 nucleotide sequence: TGTGCCAGCAGTTACTCGAGAGACAATGAACAGTTCTTC. This codes for CASSYSRDNEQFF. The chain couples TRBV6-5 to TRBJ2-1; D is unresolved. This CDR3 region has 13 residues. Germline CDR1 MNHEY, CDR2 SVGAGI.

The rearrangement joins TRBV4-1 to TRBJ2-5; tentative D call: TRBD1 (5 bases). This CDR3 spans 16 amino acids. Trimming shortened V by 4 bases and J by 2 bases, and 17 bases separated the two germline ends. Germline V gene sequence: CDR1 MGHRA, CDR2 YSYEKL. CDR3 DNA sequence: TGCGCCAGCAGCCGCACAGGTGCGTCAGAACAAGAGACCCAGTACTTC. This sequence encodes CASSRTGASEQETQYF.

The genes are TRBV4-1 and TRBJ1-5; possibly TRBD1 for D (6 bases). V dropped 5 bases and J dropped 4 bases, with 15 bases sitting between them. CDR3 size: 15 residues. Germline loops: CDR1 MGHRA, CDR2 YSYEKL. The DNA for the CDR3 is TGCGCCAGCAGCTTCCGGGACAACCCAAATCAGCCCCAGCATTTT. As protein: CASSFRDNPNQPQHF.

This chain joins TRBV7-9 and TRBJ1-1; D call uncertain. This CDR3 contains 13 residues. Germline V lookup: CDR1 SEHNR, CDR2 FQNEAQ (reference sequence). Trimming stripped 4 bases from V and 1 base from J, with 7 bases between. The CDR3 coding sequence is TGTGCCAGCAGCTCGCTGGCGAACACTGAAGCTTTCTTT. Protein: CASSSLANTEAFF.

This clonotype was seen at least ten times. This sequence joins TRBV7-8 and TRBJ1-2; no definite D call. Germline loops: CDR1 SGHVS, CDR2 FQNEAQ. V was clipped by 1 base and J by 0 bases, with 9 bases between them. This CDR3 is 15 amino acids long. CDR3 residues: CASSLVFGSNYGYTF. As DNA, the CDR3 is TGTGCCAGCAGCTTAGTTTTTGGGTCTAACTATGGCTACACCTTC.

This clonotype was observed many times. As DNA, the CDR3 is TGCGCCAGCAGCTTGGAGACTAGCGGGTACAAGCAGTACTTC. This encodes CASSLETSGYKQYF. The chain recombines TRBV5-1 with TRBJ2-7, with TRBD2 identical over 10 bases. CDR3 length equals 14 residues. Trimming at V came to 0 bases and at J to 8 bases, leaving 5 bases not matched to a gene. Per the germline V gene, CDR1 is SGHRS and CDR2 is YFSETQ.

This clonotype was observed a handful of times. The chain uses TRBV7-6 and TRBJ1-6; D ambiguous. Germline V gene data show CDR1 as SGHVS and CDR2 as FNYEAQ. The length of the CDR3 is 13 residues. V lost 5 bases to trimming and J lost 12 bases, with 14 bases between them. As DNA, the CDR3 is TGTGCCAGCAGCCCCTTGGTGGGAGGACCCCTCCACTTT. The encoded protein is CASSPLVGGPLHF.

The gene calls are TRBV20-1 and TRBJ2-3; 9 bases align to TRBD2. The CDR3 is made up of 16 amino acids. CDR1 is DFQATT, CDR2 SNEGSKA, per germline (reference sequence). The V gene end was trimmed by 5 bases and the J gene end by 6 bases; junction bases not matched to a gene: 15. CDR3 region: CSAPSGRGGLSDTQYF. CDR3 DNA sequence: TGCAGTGCTCCCTCCGGGCGGGGGGGCCTTAGTGATACGCAGTATTTT.